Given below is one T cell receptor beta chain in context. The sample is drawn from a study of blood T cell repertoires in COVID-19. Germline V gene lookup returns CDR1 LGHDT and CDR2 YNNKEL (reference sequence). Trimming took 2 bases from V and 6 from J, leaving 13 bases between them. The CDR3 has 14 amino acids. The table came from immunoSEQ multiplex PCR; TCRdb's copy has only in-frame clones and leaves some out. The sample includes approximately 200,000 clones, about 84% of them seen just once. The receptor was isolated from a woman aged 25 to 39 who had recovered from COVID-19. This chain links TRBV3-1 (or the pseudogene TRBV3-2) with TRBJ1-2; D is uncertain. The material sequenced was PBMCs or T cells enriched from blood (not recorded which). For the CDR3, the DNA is TGTGCCAGCAGCCAAAGATATAACCGGGATGGCTACACCTTC. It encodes CASSQRYNRDGYTF.